This TCR beta chain is from a study of shared clonotypes between healthy human individuals. Division of CD4+ cells produced a CD45RA+ naive subset and a CD45RA-negative memory subset. Trimming shortened V by 5 bases and J by 5 bases, and 24 bases separated the two germline ends. Germline V gives CDR1 SEHNR, CDR2 FQNEAQ (reference sequence). There are 17 residues in the CDR3. Study findings and constraints: Among the subsets, naive ones generally showed larger estimated richness than memory ones. Some clonotypes were shared by all four sorted-subset donors, while others were not shared. The non-shared ones had lower generation probabilities than the shared ones.

A single count supports this clone. What it binds is unknown. Measured with immunoSEQ multiplex PCR; TCRdb has only the in-frame clones, and not every one. The table lists hundreds of thousands of clones, 90% to 96% of them singletons. The sample taken for sequencing was naive CD4+ T cells sorted from blood. Subset of the sample: CD45RA+ positively selected. The gene calls are TRBV7-9 and TRBJ1-2; tentative D call: TRBD1 (5 bases). The TCR originated in a woman aged 25 to 39 in good health. CDR3 sequence (DNA): TGTGCCAGCAGCCCAGATGGGGGACTCCCATCGAGATATGGCTACACCTTC. Protein product: CASSPDGGLPSRYGYTF.